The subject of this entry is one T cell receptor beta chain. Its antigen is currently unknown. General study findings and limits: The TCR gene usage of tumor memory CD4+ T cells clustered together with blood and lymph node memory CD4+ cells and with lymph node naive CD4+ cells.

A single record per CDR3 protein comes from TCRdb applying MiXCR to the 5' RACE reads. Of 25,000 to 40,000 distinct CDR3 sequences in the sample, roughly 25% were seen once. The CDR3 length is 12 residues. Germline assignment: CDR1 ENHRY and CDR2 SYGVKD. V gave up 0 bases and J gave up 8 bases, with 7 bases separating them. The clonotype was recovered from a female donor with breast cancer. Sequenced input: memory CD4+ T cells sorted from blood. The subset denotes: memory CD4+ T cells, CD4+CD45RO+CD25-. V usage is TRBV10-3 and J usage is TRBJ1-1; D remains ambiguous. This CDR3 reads CAISESLVEAFF. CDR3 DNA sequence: TGTGCCATCAGTGAGTCGTTGGTCGAAGCTTTCTTT.